These T cell receptor beta chains were read from a single sample in a study of shared clonotypes between healthy human individuals. Only in-frame clones appear in the TCRdb table, and some are missing; sequencing was by immunoSEQ multiplex PCR. The table has approximately 350,000 clones, about 74% seen once. Sequenced material: memory CD4+ T cells sorted from blood. The receptors originated from a man aged 25 to 45 in good health. Both conserved end residues are trimmed from each CDR3.

V gene | CDR3 protein
TRBV2 | ASSGQGLNTGELF
TRBV10-2 | ASSGISGSHEQY
TRBV15 | ATIAGTEYNEQF
TRBV5-4 | ASSVLVNSPEQF
TRBV27 | ASSFWGNQPQH
TRBV2 | ASSRQLSYEQY
TRBV9 | ASSVGVGQETQY
TRBV28 | ASSWRNYGYT
TRBV2 | ASSEGGAGGKLF
TRBV7-2 | ASSSQGDTEAF
TRBV28 | ASSFVWPQGATYGYT
TRBV28 | ASSENSIQSQH
TRBV5-1 | ASSLGTRGYEQY
TRBV7-2 | ASSLYWNNEKLF
TRBV21-1 | ASSPRGAENPYEQY
TRBV30 | AWSAGGKTQY